This TCR beta chain is from a study of T-cell reconstitution after alpha-beta-depleted transplantation in children. General study points: T-cell numbers and diversity, one year after transplant, stemmed largely from T cells that were newly produced. Reportedly, only several hundred clones from non-depleted graft cells drove alpha-beta T-cell counts at about two months. The origin of high day-60 TCRbeta diversity in some patients lay in surviving recipient T cells and thymic progenitors.

A word on this clonotype: The antigen is not known.

TCRbeta library preparation incorporated unique molecular identifiers. Using its own MiXCR run on the PCR reads, TCRdb lists one record per CDR3 protein. In the table there are approximately 650,000 distinct CDR3 sequences, around 13% of which are singletons. This TCR was sampled from a girl aged 2 to 9 with congenital amegakaryocytic thrombocytopenia, due to receive a stem cell transplant. The sequencing used PBMCs, collected before TCRalphabeta/CD19-depleted stem cell transplant.

CDR3 DNA sequence: TGTGCCAGCAGTCCCTGGGGACTAGCGGGAGGGAGCACAGATACGCAGTATTTT. Translation gives CASSPWGLAGGSTDTQYF. The V gene is TRBV28, the J gene TRBJ2-3; 16 positions agree with TRBD2. The V segment lost 5 bases and the J segment 0 bases; nucleotides outside the gene matches: 5. The V gene's germline CDR1 is MDHEN and CDR2 SYDVKM. This CDR3 is built from 18 residues.